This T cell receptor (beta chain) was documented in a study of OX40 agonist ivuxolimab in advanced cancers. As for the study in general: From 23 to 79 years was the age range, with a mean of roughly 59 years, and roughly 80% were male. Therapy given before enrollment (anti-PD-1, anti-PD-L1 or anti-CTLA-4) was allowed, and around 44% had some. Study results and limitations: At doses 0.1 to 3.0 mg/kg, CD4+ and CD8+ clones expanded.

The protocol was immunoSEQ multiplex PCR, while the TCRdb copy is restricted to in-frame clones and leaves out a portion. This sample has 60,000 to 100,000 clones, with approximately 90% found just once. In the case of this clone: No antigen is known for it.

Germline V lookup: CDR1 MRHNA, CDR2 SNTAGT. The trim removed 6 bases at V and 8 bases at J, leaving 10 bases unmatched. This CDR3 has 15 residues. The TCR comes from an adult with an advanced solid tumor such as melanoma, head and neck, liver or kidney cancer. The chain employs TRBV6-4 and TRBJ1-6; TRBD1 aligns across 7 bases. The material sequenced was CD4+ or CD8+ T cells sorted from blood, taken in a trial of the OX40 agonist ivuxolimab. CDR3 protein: CASSRQGSRDSPLHF. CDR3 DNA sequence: TGTGCCAGCAGCAGACAGGGTTCGAGAGATTCACCCCTCCACTTT.